The text below deals with one TCR beta chain. This entry comes from a study of T-cell memory formation after mild COVID-19. TCRdb re-called the 5' RACE reads through MiXCR, storing one row per CDR3 protein. This table holds more than 400,000 distinct CDR3 sequences, around a sixth found once. With 5 bases clipped from V and 9 bases from J, the junction kept 7 bases outside the gene matches. The CDR3 covers 13 residues. Looked up from germline, CDR1 is SGHAT and CDR2 is FQDESV (reference sequence). The receptor was isolated from an adult woman who had mild COVID-19 (a few samples of this study predate the infection). Cell type and time point are not known. Sequencing was performed on PBMCs or a T cell subset sorted from them (not recorded which). J is TRBJ2-3 and V is TRBV11-1, with 8 bases identical to TRBD2. CDR3 in amino acids: CASSLTSGGTQYF. As DNA, the CDR3 is TGTGCCAGCAGCCTAACTAGCGGCGGAACGCAGTATTTT.